This is a list of T cell receptor beta chains from one sample in a study of regulatory T cells in long-lasting Graves disease. Via MiXCR, TCRdb re-called the multiplex PCR reads, giving one row per CDR3 protein. Among about 440,000 distinct CDR3 sequences, roughly 17% were seen once, and the ten largest hold roughly 23%. The sample was also linked to a second study, of T cells in Graves' hyperthyroidism and ophthalmopathy.

The sample in question was peripheral blood mononuclear cells (PBMCs), obtained at new diagnosis, from a patient treated with antithyroid drugs. These receptor sequences come from a young woman with Graves disease. The CDR3 runs from the conserved cysteine through the conserved F or W. D genes are given only for firm matches. Clone size is not always given. Where it is, it says once, few, many or a class for expanded clones.

cdr3_nt,cdr3_aa,v_call,d_call,clone_size,j_call
TGTGCCAGCAGAGCGAGGATCAACTATGGCTACACCTTC,CASRARINYGYTF,TRBV2,-,many,TRBJ1-2
TGTGCCAGCAGGGAAGTGTGGGGGGCTGAGACTAGCGGGTTAAAATACAATGAGCAGTTCTTC,CASREVWGAETSGLKYNEQFF,TRBV2,TRBD2,-,TRBJ2-1
TGTGCCTGGACCCGGAGCTCCTATAATTCACCCCTCCACTTT,CAWTRSSYNSPLHF,TRBV30,-,-,TRBJ1-6
TGTGCCAGCAGTGTCGAATGGAGCCAAGAGACCCAGTACTTC,CASSVEWSQETQYF,TRBV25-1,-,-,TRBJ2-5
TGTGCCAGCAGTTTATTAGGGGGTGGGGCCAACGTCCTGACTTTC,CASSLLGGGANVLTF,TRBV28,-,-,TRBJ2-6
TGCAGCGCCACGAGGGGCGGACGAGACACTGAAGCTTTCTTT,CSATRGGRDTEAFF,TRBV29-1,-,few,TRBJ1-1
TGTGCCAGCAGCTTGAACCAGGCAGTCCTCTGGGGAAACACCATATATTTT,CASSLNQAVLWGNTIYF,TRBV5-5,-,few,TRBJ1-3
TGTGCCAGCAGCCCTAGGACTAGCGGGAGTTGGTCTTGGCAGTTCTTC,CASSPRTSGSWSWQFF,TRBV7-9,TRBD2,many,TRBJ2-1
TGTGCCATCAGTGAGCTACAAGGGGTGAGCACAGATACGCAGTATTTT,CAISELQGVSTDTQYF,TRBV10-3,-,-,TRBJ2-3
TGTGCCAGCAGTAAGCCAGGGGGCGCCGGGGAGCTGTTTTTT,CASSKPGGAGELFF,TRBV28,TRBD1,-,TRBJ2-2
TGTGCCAGCGGAACCTGGCGAGGGGGCAGAACTAATGAAAAACTGTTTTTT,CASGTWRGGRTNEKLFF,TRBV27,TRBD1,many,TRBJ1-4
TGTGCCAGCTCACCGAGGGGGACGGCGAACTACTTCTCCTATAATTCACCCCTCCACTTT,CASSPRGTANYFSYNSPLHF,TRBV18,-,-,TRBJ1-6
TGTGCCAGCAGCTTGAACTCGAATGAGCAGTTCTTC,CASSLNSNEQFF,TRBV5-6,-,many,TRBJ2-1
TGTGCCACCAGTGACCCAGGACAGGGTAAAGTTGGCTACACCTTC,CATSDPGQGKVGYTF,TRBV24-1,TRBD1,few,TRBJ1-2
TGTGCCAGCAGCGTAGCGGGAGAGGCAGATACGCAGTATTTT,CASSVAGEADTQYF,TRBV9,-,-,TRBJ2-3
TGTGCCAGCAGTGACCCCGCAGGGGGCACCGATGGCTACACCTTC,CASSDPAGGTDGYTF,TRBV25-1,TRBD1,medium-sized,TRBJ1-2
TGTGCCAGCAGCTTGGCGACAGGGTCGGAGACCCAGTACTTC,CASSLATGSETQYF,TRBV5-6,TRBD1,few,TRBJ2-5
TGTGCCAGCAGCGTAGGCTCAGATCCCAACACCGGGGAGCTGTTTTTT,CASSVGSDPNTGELFF,TRBV9,-,-,TRBJ2-2
TGTGCCAGCAGCCAAGGACAGCCAGGAAACACCATATATTTT,CASSQGQPGNTIYF,TRBV16,-,-,TRBJ1-3
TGTGCCAGCAGCACCAGACTAGCGGGAGGCCATGAGCAGTTCTTC,CASSTRLAGGHEQFF,TRBV9,TRBD2,-,TRBJ2-1
TGCGCCAGCAGCTTCTTGGGGACTAGCGGGAGGGCCGGGGTAAATGAGCAGTTCTTC,CASSFLGTSGRAGVNEQFF,TRBV5-1,TRBD2,few,TRBJ2-1
TGTGCCACCAGCAGAGGCCGGGACTACGACGGGCAGTACTTC,CATSRGRDYDGQYF,TRBV15,TRBD2,-,TRBJ2-7
TGTGCCAGCCGGGACAGGGGGTTCGACGGGGAGCTGTTTTTT,CASRDRGFDGELFF,TRBV19,TRBD1,-,TRBJ2-2
TGTGCCAGCAGCAGACAATTCGATACGCAGTATTTT,CASSRQFDTQYF,TRBV28,-,many,TRBJ2-3
TGTGCCAGCAGCTCAACCTCTAGCGGGACTTGGGGCTTC,CASSSTSSGTWGF,TRBV7-8,TRBD2,many,TRBJ2-1
TGCAGTGCACTGATCAATGAGCAGTTCTTC,CSALINEQFF,TRBV20-1,-,-,TRBJ2-1
TGTGCCAGCAGTATGAATCCTGAAGCTTTCTTT,CASSMNPEAFF,TRBV6-1,-,many,TRBJ1-1
TGCAGTGCTAGACCCGGGACACCAGACTACGAGCAGTACTTC,CSARPGTPDYEQYF,TRBV20-1,-,many,TRBJ2-7
TGTGCCAGCAGTTACATAACAGGGTTATCCTACGAGCAGTACTTC,CASSYITGLSYEQYF,TRBV6-5,-,few,TRBJ2-7
TGTGCCTGGAGTGCCAGGGGAGACGGCTACACCTTC,CAWSARGDGYTF,TRBV30,-,-,TRBJ1-2
TGCAGTGCCAGAGACAGGGACTACGAGCAGTACTTC,CSARDRDYEQYF,TRBV20-1,TRBD1,few,TRBJ2-7
TGTGCCAGCAAGGAGACATCGGGGGACTTTGGGGAGACCCAGTACTTC,CASKETSGDFGETQYF,TRBV2,-,many,TRBJ2-5
TGTGCCAGCAGTTTACGGGGGACCATAACCGGGACAGGCGATCGGGCCTACGAGCAGTACTTC,CASSLRGTITGTGDRAYEQYF,TRBV28,TRBD1,-,TRBJ2-7
TGTGCCAGCAGTTACTCGAAGCGGAGGGGGAGGTTAGAGACCCAGTACTTC,CASSYSKRRGRLETQYF,TRBV6-9,-,many,TRBJ2-5
TGTGCCAGCAGCTTACATTTTGGGGTTGGGGCCAACGTCCTGACTTTC,CASSLHFGVGANVLTF,TRBV7-3,-,-,TRBJ2-6
TGTGCCAGCAGCGAAGCCGGGTTTCCCACCGGGGAGCTGTTTTTT,CASSEAGFPTGELFF,TRBV9,-,few,TRBJ2-2
TGTGCCAGCAGTGACTCGGACACCTACAATGAGCAGTTCTTC,CASSDSDTYNEQFF,TRBV6-4,-,many,TRBJ2-1
TGTGCCAGCAGCTTAACGGGGGACAGCTCTCAGCCCCAGCATTTT,CASSLTGDSSQPQHF,TRBV7-3,TRBD1,-,TRBJ1-5
TGTGCCAGCAGTTCCCGGATCTCCTATAATTCACCCCTCCACTTT,CASSSRISYNSPLHF,TRBV28,-,-,TRBJ1-6
TGTGCCATCAGTGATGCGGCAGATAAGAACACCGGGGAGCTGTTTTTT,CAISDAADKNTGELFF,TRBV10-3,-,-,TRBJ2-2